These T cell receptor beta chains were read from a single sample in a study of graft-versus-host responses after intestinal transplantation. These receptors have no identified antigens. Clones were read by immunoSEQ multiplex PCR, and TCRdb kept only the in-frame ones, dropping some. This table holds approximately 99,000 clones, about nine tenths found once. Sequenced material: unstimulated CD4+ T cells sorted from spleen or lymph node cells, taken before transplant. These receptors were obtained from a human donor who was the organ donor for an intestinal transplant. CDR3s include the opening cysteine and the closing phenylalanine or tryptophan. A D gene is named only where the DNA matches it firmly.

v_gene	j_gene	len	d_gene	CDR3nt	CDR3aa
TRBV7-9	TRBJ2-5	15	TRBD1	TGTGCCAGCAGCTTAGATGGGACAGGGGGCGAGACCCAGTACTTC	CASSLDGTGGETQYF
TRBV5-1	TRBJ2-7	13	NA	TGCGCCAGCACCCCGGACAGCTTTTACGAGCAGTACTTC	CASTPDSFYEQYF
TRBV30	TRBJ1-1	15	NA	TGTGCCTGGGCCCAGGGATTATTTATGAACACTGAAGCTTTCTTT	CAWAQGLFMNTEAFF
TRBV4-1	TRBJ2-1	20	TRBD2	TGCGCCAGCAGCCATACTTCCGGGACTAGCGGGGGGCGCTCCTACAATGAGCAGTTCTTC	CASSHTSGTSGGRSYNEQFF
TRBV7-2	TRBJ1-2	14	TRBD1	TGTGCCAGCAGCTTGGGACAGGGCATCTATGGCTACACCTTC	CASSLGQGIYGYTF
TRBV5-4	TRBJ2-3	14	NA	TGTGCCAGCAGCTTTGGCGGGGACACAGATACGCAGTATTTT	CASSFGGDTDTQYF
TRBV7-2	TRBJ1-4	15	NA	TGTGCCAGCAGCGTCGACAAACTTAAGAATGAAAAACTGTTTTTT	CASSVDKLKNEKLFF
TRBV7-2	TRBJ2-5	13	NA	TGTGCCAGCAGCCTCGGACAAAAAGAGACCCAGTACTTC	CASSLGQKETQYF
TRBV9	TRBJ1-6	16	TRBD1	TGTGCCAGCAGCGGAGTCGGGACAGGCACAAATTCACCCCTCCACTTT	CASSGVGTGTNSPLHF
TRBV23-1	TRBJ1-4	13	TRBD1	TGCGCCAGCACCGGGACAGGGGAGGAAAAACTGTTTTTT	CASTGTGEEKLFF
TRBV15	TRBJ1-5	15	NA	TGTGCCACCAGCAGGGGTCGGGACACCCATCAGCCCCAGCATTTT	CATSRGRDTHQPQHF